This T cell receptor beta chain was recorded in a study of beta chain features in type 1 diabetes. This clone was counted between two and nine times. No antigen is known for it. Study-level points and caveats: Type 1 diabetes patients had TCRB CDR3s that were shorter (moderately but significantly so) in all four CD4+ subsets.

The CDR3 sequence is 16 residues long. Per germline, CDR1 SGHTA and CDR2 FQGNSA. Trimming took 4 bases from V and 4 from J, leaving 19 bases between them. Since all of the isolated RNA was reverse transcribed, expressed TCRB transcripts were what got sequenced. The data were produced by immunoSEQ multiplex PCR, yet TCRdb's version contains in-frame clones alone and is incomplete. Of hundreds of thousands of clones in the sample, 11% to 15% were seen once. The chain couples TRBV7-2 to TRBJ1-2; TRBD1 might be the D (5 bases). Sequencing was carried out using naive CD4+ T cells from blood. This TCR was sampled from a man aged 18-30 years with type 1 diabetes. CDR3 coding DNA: TGTGCCAGCAGCTCCGGGGTGGCAGGGCCTTCCTATGGCTACACCTTC. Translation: CASSSGVAGPSYGYTF.